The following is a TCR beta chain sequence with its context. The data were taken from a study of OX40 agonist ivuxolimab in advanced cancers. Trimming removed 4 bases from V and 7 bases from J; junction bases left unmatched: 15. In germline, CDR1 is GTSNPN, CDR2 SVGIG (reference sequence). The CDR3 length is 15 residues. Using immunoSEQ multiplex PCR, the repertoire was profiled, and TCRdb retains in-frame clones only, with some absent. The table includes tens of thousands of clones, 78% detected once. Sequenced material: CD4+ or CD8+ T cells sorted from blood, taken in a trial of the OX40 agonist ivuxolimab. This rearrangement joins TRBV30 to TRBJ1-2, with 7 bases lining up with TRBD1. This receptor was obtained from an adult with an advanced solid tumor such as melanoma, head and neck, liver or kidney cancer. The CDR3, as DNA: TGTGCCTGGATAAGACGACAGGGATCTGGCCCTGGCTACACCTTC. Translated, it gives CAWIRRQGSGPGYTF.